Shown below are 19 T cell receptor beta chains from a single sample sequenced in a study of T cell repertoires in cytomegalovirus infection. TCRdb analysed the reads with MiXCR anew, one entry per CDR3 protein. Of around 550,000 distinct CDR3 sequences listed, around a quarter are singletons. Sequenced: PBMCs. The source is a human donor in good health (CMV status not recorded). Some clones in this sample may be carry-over from other donors' samples.

The chain links TRBV6-1 to TRBJ2-1, with 9 bases lining up with TRBD2. This CDR3 has 15 residues. V was pared by 3 bases and J by 6 bases, with 6 bases of the junction left unmatched. Per germline, CDR1 MNHNS and CDR2 SASEGT. CDR3 sequence reads: CASSDLAGKSNEQFF. In DNA form, the CDR3 reads TGTGCCAGCAGTGATCTAGCGGGGAAAAGCAATGAGCAGTTCTTC.

This chain uses TRBV11-2 with TRBJ2-1; 12 positions agree with TRBD2. This CDR3 has 16 amino acids. With V trimmed by 8 bases and J by 4 bases, 9 bases remained unmatched. The germline V gene has CDR1 SGHAT and CDR2 FQNNGV. CDR3 coding DNA: TGTGCCAGCCGACTAGCGGGAGCGTCCCCGTACAATGAGCAGTTCTTC. Translation: CASRLAGASPYNEQFF.

Only one count was recorded for this clonotype. This chain uses TRBV10-3 with TRBJ2-1; D may be TRBD1 or TRBD2 (5 bases each). Looked up from germline, CDR1 is ENHRY and CDR2 is SYGVKD. V was pared by 5 bases and J by 0 bases, with 14 bases between. The CDR3 covers 16 residues. The chain's CDR3 is CAISNRDASSYNEQFF. CDR3 coding DNA: TGTGCCATCAGTAATCGGGACGCCAGCTCCTACAATGAGCAGTTCTTC.

The chain is built from TRBV6-6 and TRBJ1-5; D unresolved. Germline assignment: CDR1 MNHNY and CDR2 SVGAGI (reference sequence). The CDR3 is 15 residues long. Trimming took off 7 bases at V and 7 bases at J, with 20 bases between the two ends. Here the CDR3 DNA reads TGTGCCAGCACCCTTATGAGCCAGGCCTCGCAGCCCCAGCATTTT. It encodes CASTLMSQASQPQHF.

DNA of the CDR3: TGTGCCAGCTCACCACGAGCTGGGGCGGGCTACACCTTC. Residues: CASSPRAGAGYTF. The genes are TRBV18 and TRBJ1-2; a weak D match, TRBD1 (5 bases). V dropped 1 base and J dropped 8 bases, with 11 bases sitting between them. The CDR3 is made up of 13 amino acids. Germline V gives CDR1 KGHSH, CDR2 LQKENI.

The V and J genes are TRBV4-3 and TRBJ2-7, with 7 bases aligning to TRBD1. The junction had 12 bases not matched to a gene; V was cut back by 0 bases and J by 4 bases. CDR1 LGHNA and CDR2 YSLEER come from the germline V gene. CDR3 size: 17 residues. CDR3 residues: CASSQDFPTLQGYEQYV. CDR3 sequence (DNA): TGCGCCAGCAGCCAAGATTTCCCCACTTTACAGGGGTACGAGCAGTACGTC.

The table lists this clonotype with a few counts. The V and J genes are TRBV7-2 and TRBJ2-7; D perhaps matches TRBD2 (7 bases). CDR1 and CDR2 from the germline V gene are SGHTA and FQGNSA. Trimming shortened V by 4 bases and J by 6 bases, and 16 bases separated the two germline ends. The CDR3 spans 14 residues. CDR3 sequence: CASSSSQRGGEQYF. DNA for the CDR3: TGTGCCAGCAGCTCATCCCAAAGGGGGGGCGAGCAGTACTTC.

This clonotype was counted between two and nine times. CDR3 sequence (DNA): TGTGCCAGCAGTCCCGGGACGGACATCTATGGCTACACCTTC. Its translation is CASSPGTDIYGYTF. The chain links TRBV28 to TRBJ1-2, with D possibly TRBD1 on 5 matching bases. Germline V gives CDR1 MDHEN, CDR2 SYDVKM. This CDR3 has 14 residues. The germline V and J ends were trimmed by 5 bases and 4 bases, with 14 bases remaining between them.

This clonotype was seen only a few times. The J gene is TRBJ2-3, the V gene TRBV28; 8 nucleotides agree with TRBD2. This CDR3 has 15 amino acids. Looked up from germline, CDR1 is MDHEN and CDR2 is SYDVKM. CDR3: CGTEAGEGNTDTQYF. CDR3 sequence (DNA): TGTGGTACGGAAGCGGGAGAGGGGAACACAGATACGCAGTATTTT.

This clonotype was found many times. The V gene is TRBV7-8, the J gene TRBJ1-1; no reliable D call. Germline V gene sequence: CDR1 SGHVS, CDR2 FQNEAQ. The CDR3 has 13 amino acids. V was cut by 5 bases and J by 0 bases, with 7 bases left in between. The CDR3 DNA follows: TGTGCCAGCAGCCGATTCATGAACACTGAAGCTTTCTTT. Its protein is CASSRFMNTEAFF. Based on the CDR3 plus reference TRBV7-8 and TRBJ1-1, the full variable domain is GAGVSQSPRYKVAKRGQDVALRCDPISGHVSLFWYQQALGQGPEFLTYFQNEAQLDKSGLPSDRFFAERPEGSVSTLKIQRTQQEDSAVYLCASSRFMNTEAFFGQGTRLTVV.

The chain recombines TRBV6-2 or TRBV6-3 with TRBJ1-1; no clear D gene. Germline V gene sequence: CDR1 MNHEY, CDR2 SVGEGT. Trimming took off 6 bases at V and 11 bases at J, with 16 bases between the two ends. The CDR3 runs 12 residues. The CDR3 protein is CASSPGPLGAFF. For the CDR3, the DNA is TGTGCCAGCAGCCCAGGTCCGTTGGGGGCTTTCTTT.

This sequence joins TRBV5-1 and TRBJ2-4; possibly TRBD1 for D (6 bases). The CDR3 consists of 14 residues. V was pared by 0 bases and J by 6 bases, with 10 bases between. Germline CDR1 and CDR2: SGHRS and YFSETQ. The CDR3: CASSLDGGLNIQYF. CDR3 coding DNA: TGCGCCAGCAGCTTGGATGGGGGCTTAAACATTCAGTACTTC.

The rearrangement uses TRBV28 and TRBJ2-7; 7 positions agree with TRBD2. Germline V CDR1 and CDR2: MDHEN, SYDVKM. This CDR3 is built from 14 residues. The V gene end was trimmed by 7 bases and the J gene end by 2 bases; junction bases not matched to a gene: 8. CDR3 in DNA: TGTGCCAGCAACGAACTTGGGGGGGCCTACGAGCAGTACTTC. Its protein product is CASNELGGAYEQYF.

A few counts support this clonotype. This rearrangement joins TRBV7-9 to TRBJ2-7; D is ambiguous. There are 14 residues in the CDR3. Germline-derived CDR1 and CDR2 are SEHNR and FQNEAQ (reference sequence). Trimming removed 5 bases from V and 4 bases from J, with 15 bases in between. The CDR3 bases are TGTGCCAGCAGCCCAAGGAGCCTCATTTACGAGCAGTACTTC. Its translation: CASSPRSLIYEQYF.

The V and J genes are TRBV6-2 or TRBV6-3 and TRBJ2-1; D gene ambiguous. Germline CDR1 is MNHEY and CDR2 is SVGEGT. Trimming took 6 bases from V and 7 from J, leaving 22 bases between them. This CDR3 spans 16 amino acids. The CDR3 sequence is CASSNHQTGLQNEQFF. Here the CDR3 DNA reads TGTGCCAGCAGCAATCATCAGACTGGCCTCCAGAATGAGCAGTTCTTC.

The V gene is TRBV10-3, the J gene TRBJ2-4, with D possibly TRBD1 on 7 matching bases. The CDR3 sequence is 16 residues long. Trimming pared 6 bases from V and 0 bases from J, leaving 15 bases between. Germline V gene sequence: CDR1 ENHRY, CDR2 SYGVKD. The CDR3 is CAISSGGGTAKNIQYF. DNA of the CDR3: TGTGCCATCAGCTCAGGGGGAGGTACAGCCAAAAACATTCAGTACTTC.

In this sample, this clonotype turned up a few times. The chain joins TRBV19 to TRBJ2-7, with D unclear. This CDR3 has 14 residues. Germline V lookup: CDR1 LNHDA, CDR2 SQIVND (reference sequence). Trimming took off 5 bases at V and 0 bases at J, with 11 bases between the two ends. CDR3 sequence: CASSLAGDSYEQYV. In nucleotides, the CDR3 is TGTGCCAGTAGTTTGGCAGGAGACTCCTACGAGCAGTACGTC.

This clonotype was seen only a few times. CDR3 amino acids: CASSVDHRDYQPQHF. Written as DNA, the CDR3 is TGTGCCAGCAGCGTAGATCACAGGGATTATCAGCCCCAGCATTTT. The genes are TRBV9 and TRBJ1-5; perhaps TRBD1 as D (6 bases). CDR1 and CDR2 (germline): SGDLS, YYNGEE. The CDR3 spans 15 residues. V was cut by 0 bases and J by 5 bases, with 12 bases left in between. Based on the CDR3 plus reference TRBV9 and TRBJ1-5, the full variable domain is DSGVTQTPKHLITATGQRVTLRCSPRSGDLSVYWYQQSLDQGLQFLIQYYNGEERAKGNILERFSAQQFPDLHSELNLSSLELGDSALYFCASSVDHRDYQPQHFGDGTRLSIL.

The sample holds one count of this clonotype. The chain is built from TRBV10-3 and TRBJ1-2, with 7 nucleotides matching TRBD1. The ends lost 3 bases at V and 3 bases at J; junction bases unmatched: 19. Germline assignment: CDR1 ENHRY and CDR2 SYGVKD. The CDR3 is 19 residues long. The CDR3 coding sequence is TGTGCCATCAGTGAACCAGGACAAGGGGGCTCCGCTCTTGACTATGGCTACACCTTC. This codes for CAISEPGQGGSALDYGYTF.